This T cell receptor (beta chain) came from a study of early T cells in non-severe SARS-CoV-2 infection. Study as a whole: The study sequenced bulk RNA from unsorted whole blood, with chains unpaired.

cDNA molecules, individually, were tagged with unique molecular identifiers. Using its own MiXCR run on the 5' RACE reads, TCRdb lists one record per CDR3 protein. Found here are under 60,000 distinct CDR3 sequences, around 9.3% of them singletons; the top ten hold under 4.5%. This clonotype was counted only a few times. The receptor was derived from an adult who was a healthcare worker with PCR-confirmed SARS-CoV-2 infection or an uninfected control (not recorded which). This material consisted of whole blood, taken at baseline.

CDR3 residues: CATRVDEQYF. CDR3 sequence (DNA): TGTGCCACCCGCGTCGACGAGCAGTACTTC. The V call is TRBV2, the J call TRBJ2-7; D gene uncertain. CDR3 length equals 10 residues. CDR1 is SNHLY, CDR2 FYNNEI, per germline. V lost 10 bases to trimming and J lost 5 bases, with 9 bases between them.